This paragraph reports one T cell receptor beta chain. Measured with immunoSEQ multiplex PCR; TCRdb has only the in-frame clones, and not every one. The sample records about 990,000 clones, about four fifths being singletons. This record comes from a study of shared clonotypes between healthy human individuals. The sample comprised memory CD4+ T cells from PBMCs. Subset reported: CD45RA-negative fraction. The source is a man aged 18 to 30 in good health. Some clones in this sample may be carry-over from other donors' samples.

CDR3: CASTWGGRAVETQYF. As DNA, the CDR3 is TGCGCCAGCACCTGGGGCGGGAGGGCCGTGGAGACCCAGTACTTC. This chain links TRBV5-1 with TRBJ2-5; 9 nucleotides agree with TRBD2. CDR3 size: 15 residues. With V trimmed by 6 bases and J by 5 bases, 11 bases remained unmatched. Germline assignment: CDR1 SGHRS and CDR2 YFSETQ.